The rows below give T cell receptor beta chains drawn from one sample of a study of T cells in Graves' hyperthyroidism and ophthalmopathy. TCRdb re-called the multiplex PCR reads through MiXCR, storing one row per CDR3 protein. Of about 520,000 distinct CDR3 sequences detected, roughly 24% appear once; the ten largest clones hold approximately 10%. The sequencing sample was made of blood. These receptors came from a woman aged 25-40 years with Graves' ophthalmopathy. CDR3s include the opening cysteine and the closing phenylalanine or tryptophan. Fields, in order: J gene, D gene, V gene, clone size, CDR3 protein, CDR3 DNA. D genes are given only for firm matches. Size is omitted from some rows. Given values are once, few, many or a class for expanded clones.

>TRBJ2-5|TRBD1|TRBV7-2|few
CASSQRDRLETQYF
TGTGCCAGCAGCCAACGGGACAGGCTAGAGACCCAGTACTTC
>TRBJ2-7|-|TRBV12-3/TRBV12-4|few
CASSLEQSRYEQYF
TGTGCCAGCAGTTTAGAGCAGTCCCGCTACGAGCAGTACTTC
>TRBJ2-5|TRBD2|TRBV20-1|few
CSALMRGGDQETQYF
TGCAGTGCCCTCATGCGCGGGGGGGACCAAGAGACCCAGTACTTC
>TRBJ2-5|TRBD1|TRBV29-1|-
CSVRQGMETQYF
TGCAGCGTGAGACAGGGAATGGAGACCCAGTACTTC
>TRBJ2-2|TRBD1|TRBV19|-
CASSIAVGQGSGELFF
TGTGCCAGTAGTATAGCGGTCGGACAGGGTTCTGGGGAGCTGTTTTTT
>TRBJ2-5|-|TRBV6-1|many
CASSSTIRETQYF
TGTGCCAGCAGCTCGACTATCCGAGAGACCCAGTACTTC
>TRBJ1-2|TRBD1|TRBV6-5|many
CATGQGGDGYTF
TGTGCCACTGGACAGGGGGGAGATGGCTACACCTTC
>TRBJ1-5|TRBD1|TRBV28|-
CASRTGGEDSNQPQHF
TGTGCCAGCAGGACAGGGGGCGAGGATAGCAATCAGCCCCAGCATTTT
>TRBJ2-7|-|TRBV28|many
CASSLTLGSTYEQYF
TGTGCCAGCAGTTTAACCCTCGGATCCACCTACGAGCAGTACTTC
>TRBJ2-2|-|TRBV12-3/TRBV12-4|once
CASSFSTLNTGELFF
TGTGCCAGCAGTTTCTCGACACTAAACACCGGGGAGCTGTTTTTT
>TRBJ2-2|-|TRBV9|-
CASSVGGVGELFF
TGTGCCAGCAGCGTAGGAGGAGTCGGGGAGCTGTTTTTT
>TRBJ2-7|-|TRBV27|few
CASSPVSDGEQYF
TGTGCCAGCAGCCCCGTTTCGGACGGAGAGCAGTACTTC
>TRBJ1-2|TRBD1|TRBV28|many
CASSLRDSNAGYTF
TGTGCCAGCAGTCTAAGGGACAGTAACGCTGGCTACACCTTC
>TRBJ1-2|TRBD1|TRBV29-1|many
CSAYRGGYGYTF
TGCAGCGCATACAGGGGGGGCTATGGCTACACCTTC
>TRBJ1-1|-|TRBV5-1|many
CASSLNPRGGNTEAFF
TGCGCCAGCAGCCTAAACCCCCGTGGAGGGAACACTGAAGCTTTCTTT
>TRBJ2-2|-|TRBV27|many
CASSLLDTGELFF
TGTGCCAGCAGTTTACTCGACACCGGGGAGCTGTTTTTT
>TRBJ2-5|-|TRBV14|-
CASTGQLQETQYF
TGTGCCAGCACCGGACAACTCCAAGAGACCCAGTACTTC
>TRBJ1-2|-|TRBV6-5|few
CASSYSQAGGYTF
TGTGCCAGCAGTTACTCGCAAGCTGGTGGCTACACCTTC
>TRBJ1-5|-|TRBV6-1|many
CASRSRGNQPQHF
TGTGCCAGCAGGTCCAGGGGCAATCAGCCCCAGCATTTT
>TRBJ2-7|-|TRBV19|many
CATAQGSYEQYF
TGTGCCACCGCCCAGGGGTCCTACGAGCAGTACTTC
>TRBJ1-2|-|TRBV18|many
CASSPNSHGYTF
TGTGCCAGCTCACCAAACTCTCATGGCTACACCTTC
>TRBJ1-2|-|TRBV10-3|many
CAISEFGANYGYTF
TGTGCCATCAGTGAGTTTGGCGCTAACTATGGCTACACCTTC
>TRBJ1-2|TRBD1|TRBV3-1|-
CASSEAGTGGQGYTF
TGTGCCAGCAGCGAGGCCGGGACAGGGGGCCAAGGCTACACCTTC
>TRBJ2-7|-|TRBV29-1|-
CSVTFGGHRDTVSEQYF
TGCAGCGTCACATTCGGGGGACACCGGGACACCGTGTCTGAGCAGTACTTC
>TRBJ2-7|-|TRBV12-3/TRBV12-4|many
CASSPPSGGGRYEQYF
TGTGCCAGCAGTCCACCTTCGGGAGGGGGCCGCTACGAGCAGTACTTC
>TRBJ1-2|-|TRBV30|-
CAWSVNVGTERGYTF
TGTGCCTGGAGTGTAAATGTTGGGACTGAGCGTGGCTACACCTTC
>TRBJ1-2|-|TRBV6-5|-
CASSFGREFYGYTF
TGTGCCAGCAGTTTTGGCAGGGAGTTTTATGGCTACACCTTC
>TRBJ2-7|-|TRBV6-1|many
CASPKEDGSYEQYF
TGTGCCAGCCCCAAGGAGGACGGATCCTACGAGCAGTACTTC
>TRBJ1-2|TRBD1|TRBV28|many
CASITGGVMNYGYTF
TGTGCCAGCATTACAGGGGGCGTAATGAACTATGGCTACACCTTC
>TRBJ2-7|-|TRBV7-8|many
CASSIQQGPYEQYF
TGTGCCAGCAGCATACAACAGGGCCCCTACGAGCAGTACTTC
>TRBJ1-3|-|TRBV3-1|few
CASSPVDSGNTIYF
TGTGCCAGCAGCCCCGTGGACTCTGGAAACACCATATATTTT
>TRBJ1-2|-|TRBV6-2/TRBV6-3|many
CASSHAGHGYTF
TGTGCCAGCAGCCACGCCGGACATGGCTACACCTTC
>TRBJ2-7|-|TRBV6-1|-
CASRVPGSNPQYF
TGTGCCAGCAGAGTACCGGGATCAAATCCGCAGTACTTC
>TRBJ1-5|TRBD1|TRBV6-1|many
CASSEAGDSNQPQHF
TGTGCCAGCAGTGAAGCGGGGGACAGTAATCAGCCCCAGCATTTT
>TRBJ1-1|TRBD1|TRBV6-5|many
CASSYSRSGGVNTEAFF
TGTGCCAGCAGTTACTCGAGGTCAGGGGGGGTAAACACTGAAGCTTTCTTT
>TRBJ1-4|-|TRBV12-3/TRBV12-4|-
CAGSWGKAGHEKLFF
TGTGCCGGCAGCTGGGGCAAGGCAGGCCATGAAAAACTGTTTTTT
>TRBJ2-2|-|TRBV28|many
CASSTAWGRQVTGELFF
TGTGCCAGCAGCACGGCATGGGGGAGGCAGGTCACCGGGGAGCTGTTTTTT
>TRBJ1-1|TRBD1|TRBV3-1|many
CASSQAGTGVTEAFF
TGTGCCAGCAGCCAAGCCGGGACAGGGGTTACTGAAGCTTTCTTT
>TRBJ2-7|-|TRBV6-1|many
CASLLGQGIYEQYF
TGTGCCAGTCTGCTGGGGCAGGGGATCTACGAGCAGTACTTC
>TRBJ2-2|-|TRBV25-1|-
CASSSITQGWGELFF
TGTGCCAGCAGTTCGATAACTCAGGGGTGGGGGGAGCTGTTTTTT
>TRBJ1-2|-|TRBV6-4|-
CASNRVGGYGYTF
TGTGCCAGCAACCGGGTCGGAGGCTATGGCTACACCTTC
>TRBJ1-2|TRBD1|TRBV30|many
CAWSAKYRGGYTF
TGTGCCTGGAGTGCTAAATACAGGGGAGGCTACACCTTC
>TRBJ1-2|-|TRBV3-1|-
CASSQDLGLVAYGYTF
TGTGCCAGCAGCCAAGATCTTGGGTTGGTTGCCTATGGCTACACCTTC
>TRBJ1-1|-|TRBV15|-
CATSRVKMGRSAFF
TGTGCCACCAGCAGAGTCAAGATGGGGAGGTCGGCTTTCTTT
>TRBJ1-2|-|TRBV12-3/TRBV12-4|-
CASSPRVGYGYTF
TGTGCCAGCAGTCCCAGGGTAGGTTATGGCTACACCTTC
>TRBJ1-5|TRBD1|TRBV7-9|many
CASSLAGGADQPQHF
TGTGCCAGCAGCTTAGCAGGGGGCGCGGATCAGCCCCAGCATTTT
>TRBJ2-6|-|TRBV2|many
CASRPRDISGANVLTF
TGTGCCAGCAGACCTAGGGACATCTCTGGGGCCAACGTCCTGACTTTC